These 3 T cell receptor beta chains were all obtained from the same sample, sequenced in a study of OX40 agonist ivuxolimab in advanced cancers. Repertoires were generated with immunoSEQ multiplex PCR, while TCRdb's copy carries only in-frame clones and drops some. The profile covers about 40,000 clones, with 80% to 90% appearing a single time and around 2.5% taken by the ten largest. This material consisted of CD4+ or CD8+ T cells sorted from blood, taken in a trial of the OX40 agonist ivuxolimab. The receptor set was obtained from an adult with an advanced solid tumor such as melanoma, head and neck, liver or kidney cancer.

Only a few counts were recorded for this clone. This sequence joins TRBV11-2 and TRBJ2-1; D gene ambiguous. Germline CDR1 and CDR2: SGHAT and FQNNGV. The CDR3 runs to 13 residues. V was pared by 1 base and J by 5 bases, with 6 bases between. DNA of the CDR3: TGTGCCAGCAGCTTAGGACTGAACAATGAGCAGTTCTTC. Its protein is CASSLGLNNEQFF.

This chain uses TRBV5-1 with TRBJ1-1; the D gene is possibly TRBD1 (6 bases). The CDR3 loop spans 15 amino acids. Trimming stripped 0 bases from V and 3 bases from J, with 12 bases between. Germline V gives CDR1 SGHRS, CDR2 YFSETQ. The CDR3 spells CASSLVWGQDTEAFF. CDR3 nucleotides: TGCGCCAGCAGCTTGGTGTGGGGGCAGGACACTGAAGCTTTCTTT.

The rearrangement links TRBV7-9 to TRBJ2-3; 9 bases agree with TRBD2. V shed 3 bases, J shed 1 base, and the junction held 5 bases outside the gene matches. The CDR3 extends over 16 amino acids. In germline, CDR1 is SEHNR, CDR2 FQNEAQ (reference sequence). The CDR3 nucleotides read TGTGCCAGCAGCTTCAATAGCGGGAGCGGCACAGATACGCAGTATTTT. This encodes CASSFNSGSGTDTQYF.